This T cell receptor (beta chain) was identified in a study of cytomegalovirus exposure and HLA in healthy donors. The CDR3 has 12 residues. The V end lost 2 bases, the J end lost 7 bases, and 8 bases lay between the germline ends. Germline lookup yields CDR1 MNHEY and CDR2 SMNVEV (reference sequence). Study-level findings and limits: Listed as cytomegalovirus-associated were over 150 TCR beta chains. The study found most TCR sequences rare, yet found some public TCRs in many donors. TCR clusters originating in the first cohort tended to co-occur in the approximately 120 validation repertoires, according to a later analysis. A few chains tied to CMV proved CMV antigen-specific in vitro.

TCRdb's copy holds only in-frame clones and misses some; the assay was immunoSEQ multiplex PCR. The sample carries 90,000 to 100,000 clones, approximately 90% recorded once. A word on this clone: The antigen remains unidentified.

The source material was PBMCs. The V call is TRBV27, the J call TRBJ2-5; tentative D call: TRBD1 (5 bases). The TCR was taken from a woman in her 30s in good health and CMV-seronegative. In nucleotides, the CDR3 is TGTGCCAGCAGTTTACCTCAGGGGACCCAGTACTTC. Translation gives CASSLPQGTQYF.